This paragraph covers one T cell receptor beta chain sequence. A few counts support this clone. Its antigen is still unknown. No much larger clonotype is one base removed from it; base qualities were not supplied. The same CDR3 arises from other DNA sequences in this sample as well. Participants in the prospective study were aged 18 to 89 years, lived in 20 to 30 United States geographic areas, and enrolled through a virtual design. Cohort assignment in the prospective study relied on participant-reported clinical history from a screening survey and a study questionnaire. For ImmuneRACE Cohort 3, a participant was defined as recovered based on two consecutive negative NP/OP PCR tests, clearance by a healthcare professional, or resolution of symptoms. In the prospective study, whole blood, serum and a nasopharyngeal or oropharyngeal swab were collected from each participant by mobile phlebotomists. Additional blood draws and questionnaires over an approximately two-month period could optionally be provided by prospective study participants. Before DNA extraction, prospective study blood samples were shipped either frozen or at room temperature.

V is reduced by 1 base and J by 2 bases, leaving a spacing of 7 bases between them. Including the terminal cysteine and phenylalanine, the CDR3 comprises 13 residues. Of the read, only the CDR3 DNA is kept; its 39 bases are in frame from base 1. CDR1 and CDR2 (SGHRS, YFSETQ) derive from the germline V gene. The data belong to a study of blood T cell repertoires in COVID-19 (dated by TCRdb to 2020 to 2022). At the level of the whole study: The collaborator samples originated in the United States, Italy and Spain and spanned the acute and convalescent phases of COVID-19. Sample metadata almost always included a de-identified subject ID, COVID-19 status, age in years and sex. Samples came from the ongoing ImmuneRACE study (first 160 participants) plus 1,254 subjects from 6 global collaborators. Where available, HLA class I and class II types were taken from metadata supplied by the sample provider and were not determined by assay-based typing. The prospective study material was composed of cDNA or gDNA derived from T cells, B-cell-depleted T cells, or PBMCs. Deeply sampled blood TCRbeta repertoires from subjects exposed to, actively infected with, or recovered from COVID-19 were included in the dataset. The repertoires were made available in a free public database intended to serve as a resource for research on the immune response to SARS-CoV-2. The paper as a whole reports these results and caveats: How much clinical and demographic metadata was included differed by source and by participant, and the metadata was provided uncurated.

The immunoSEQ Assay, a bias-controlled multiplex PCR, was used to amplify TCRbeta CDR3 regions from genomic DNA. Processing in the source paper ran as follows. The number of nucleated cells in each sample was estimated from the amplification of reference gene primers within the assay. To quantify the absolute abundance of each unique TCRbeta CDR3 rearrangement, sequence reads were collapsed and filtered. Productive Simpson clonality was computed per sample as the square root of Simpson's diversity index over productive rearrangements. TCRdb took this table from immuneACCESS and kept in-frame rearrangements with V and J called. Such tables lack part of the clones; where checked against another copy, unresolved V genes explain under half of the gap, and the rest is unexplained. V, J and clone size reflect that table, while D and trimming were determined from the DNA. Present in this sample are 330,000 or so clones, over 80% of which were seen just once. The leading ten clones occupy around 5% of the sample.

The chain was built from TRBV5-1 and TRBJ2-7; TRBD1 is a possible D gene, resting on 5 matching bases. This TCR was recovered from a man in his thirties or forties who had recovered from COVID-19. The sequencing input was PBMCs or T cells enriched from blood (not recorded which). Here the CDR3 is given as CASSLQGPYEQYF. At the DNA level, the sequence is TGCGCCAGCAGCTTGCAGGGTCCCTACGAGCAGTACTTC.